This T cell receptor beta chain was recovered during a study of response to subunit inactivated influenza vaccine. MiXCR, applied by TCRdb to the RT-PCR reads, yields one record per CDR3 protein. This table has approximately 730,000 distinct CDR3 sequences, around 14% appearing once. This clonotype was counted between two and nine times. The antigen is unknown. Study observations and caveats: A suggestion made by the authors is that each seasonal influenza vaccination recruits few new T cells.

The CDR3 has 15 residues. J lost 10 bases, V lost 0 bases, and 7 bases had no gene match. Germline V lookup: CDR1 LGHNA, CDR2 YSLEER. Specimen: PBMCs from blood, collected approximately 15 days before vaccination. This sequence was found in a man aged 50 or older who received an inactivated influenza vaccine. V usage is TRBV4-3 and J usage is TRBJ2-1, with 9 bases fitting TRBD2. The CDR3 protein is CASSQDYSGSGEQFF. The CDR3 bases are TGCGCCAGCAGCCAAGATTATAGCGGGAGCGGCGAGCAGTTCTTC.